The 11 T cell receptor beta chains below come from one sample, sequenced in a study of spatial heterogeneity in lung cancer. Each CDR3 protein is one row after TCRdb ran MiXCR on the 5' RACE reads. The repertoire holds under 40,000 distinct CDR3 sequences, around 5.2% seen once, with approximately 25% in the top ten. Noted time point: sample taken at primary tumor resection. No cells were sorted before sequencing. The whole RNA sequenced was extracted from tumor, nontumor lung or frozen PBMC. The sequencing here drew on PBMCs, taken at surgery. These receptors originate from a female donor with early-stage non-small cell lung cancer.

This clonotype was counted many times. The chain uses TRBV15 and TRBJ1-2; 7 nucleotides match TRBD1. The ends lost 5 bases at V and 1 base at J; junction bases unmatched: 7. The CDR3 extends over 15 amino acids. Germline V gene data show CDR1 as LNHNV and CDR2 as YYDKDF (reference sequence). As DNA, the CDR3 is TGTGCCACCAGCCCCAGACAGGGCCTTAACTATGGCTACACCTTC. Protein sequence: CATSPRQGLNYGYTF.

This chain connects TRBV5-1 to TRBJ2-7; a weak D match, TRBD1 (6 bases). The germline V gene has CDR1 SGHRS and CDR2 YFSETQ. CDR3 length equals 14 residues. V lost 9 bases to trimming and J lost 3 bases, with 19 bases between them. CDR3 region: CANTPPGHNYEQYF. The CDR3 DNA is TGCGCCAACACGCCCCCGGGACACAACTACGAGCAGTACTTC.

This clonotype was detected ten times or more. This rearrangement joins TRBV5-6 to TRBJ2-7; D perhaps matches TRBD2 (6 bases). The CDR3 length is 12 residues. CDR1 is SGHDT and CDR2 is YYEEEE in the germline V gene. V was shortened by 4 bases and J by 7 bases, with 12 bases between the two germline ends. CDR3 sequence (DNA): TGTGCCAGCAGCACGGGACTTCGGGAGCAGTACTTC. Translated, it gives CASSTGLREQYF.

This clonotype was counted between two and nine times. This chain links TRBV19 with TRBJ1-4, with unresolved D. V gave up 2 bases and J gave up 0 bases, with 7 bases separating them. CDR3 size: 15 residues. From germline, CDR1 is LNHDA and CDR2 SQIVND (reference sequence). The CDR3 DNA is TGTGCCAGTAGTATAATCGTCGCAACTAATGAAAAACTGTTTTTT. This encodes CASSIIVATNEKLFF.

This clonotype turned up a few times. The rearrangement links TRBV7-9 to TRBJ2-3; D not resolved. V was shortened by 6 bases and J by 1 base, with 17 bases between the two germline ends. This CDR3 comprises 16 residues. Germline V CDR1 and CDR2: SEHNR, FQNEAQ (reference sequence). The CDR3 is CASSLSGLGGTDTQYF. CDR3 nucleotides: TGTGCCAGCAGTCTCAGTGGTCTAGGCGGCACAGATACGCAGTATTTT.

This clonotype was detected many times. J is TRBJ1-5 and V is TRBV5-1; D is unclear. Deletions cut 0 bases from V and 1 base from J, with 8 bases between. The CDR3 contains 15 residues. CDR1 and CDR2 (germline): SGHRS, YFSETQ. CDR3 in DNA: TGCGCCAGCAGCTTGGGGGATTCAAGCAATCAGCCCCAGCATTTT. Protein sequence: CASSLGDSSNQPQHF.

In its sample, this clonotype was seen many times. The rearrangement links TRBV12-3 or TRBV12-4 to TRBJ2-7; TRBD1 aligns across 10 bases. CDR3 length: 14 amino acids. V was pared by 5 bases and J by 4 bases, with 5 bases of the junction left unmatched. CDR3 residues: CASSRTGGEYEQYF. CDR3 nucleotides: TGTGCCAGCAGTAGGACAGGGGGAGAGTACGAGCAGTACTTC.

V usage is TRBV12-3 or TRBV12-4 and J usage is TRBJ1-1; D remains unclear. Trimming shortened V by 1 base and J by 9 bases, and 12 bases separated the two germline ends. This CDR3 has 13 amino acids. This chain's CDR3 is CASSLGGVAKAFF. CDR3 DNA: TGTGCCAGCAGTTTAGGGGGTGTGGCGAAAGCTTTCTTT.

The sample holds many counts of this clonotype. The chain is built from TRBV20-1 and TRBJ1-5; 7 positions match TRBD1. Germline V CDR1 and CDR2: DFQATT, SNEGSKA (reference sequence). The CDR3 spans 11 residues. J gave up 11 bases and V 2 bases, and 3 bases lay outside the gene matches. The CDR3 sequence: CSARRDSAQHF. CDR3 coding DNA: TGCAGTGCTAGAAGGGACAGCGCCCAGCATTTT.

This clonotype was counted ten times or more. The genes are TRBV11-1 and TRBJ1-1; no reliable D call. CDR3 length: 13 residues. Germline-derived CDR1 and CDR2 are SGHAT and FQDESV (reference sequence). Trimming left V 4 bases short and J 5 bases short, with 11 bases between. As DNA, the CDR3 is TGTGCCAGCAGCTCACAAACGGGGACTGAAGCTTTCTTT. Protein sequence: CASSSQTGTEAFF. Supplemented by reference TRBV11-1 and TRBJ1-1, the full variable domain reads EAEVAQSPRYKITEKSQAVAFWCDPISGHATLYWYRQILGQGPELLVQFQDESVVDDSQLPKDRFSAERLKGVDSTLKIQPAELGDSAMYLCASSSQTGTEAFFGQGTRLTVV.

This clonotype appeared many times. V usage is TRBV2 and J usage is TRBJ2-3; no clear D gene. Per the germline V gene, CDR1 is SNHLY and CDR2 is FYNNEI. This CDR3 comprises 15 residues. V was clipped by 6 bases and J by 0 bases, with 13 bases between them. The CDR3 bases are TGTGCCAGCAGGGCACAGATAACTAGCACAGATACGCAGTATTTT. It is translated as CASRAQITSTDTQYF.